This is a list of T cell receptor beta chains from one sample in a study of shared clonotypes between healthy human individuals. Assay used: immunoSEQ multiplex PCR; TCRdb lists only in-frame clones, some missing. The table lists around 700,000 clones, around four fifths of them singletons, with 1.5% to 2% in the top ten. Sequences were obtained from memory CD4+ T cells sorted from blood. The receptors here all came from a woman aged 25 to 39 in good health. CDR3s include the opening cysteine and the closing phenylalanine or tryptophan. A D gene is named only where the DNA matches it firmly. Clone size is stated in some rows and not others, as once, few, many or a class when expanded.

clone size: .
V gene: TRBV6-1
J gene: TRBJ2-1
D gene: .
CDR3 length: 13
CDR3 protein: CASRMTGYNEQFF
CDR3 DNA: TGTGCCAGCAGGATGACCGGTTACAATGAGCAGTTCTTC

clone size: .
V gene: TRBV28
J gene: TRBJ2-7
D gene: TRBD1
CDR3 length: 14
CDR3 protein: CASSPGDRDNEQYF
CDR3 DNA: TGTGCCAGCAGTCCCGGCGACAGGGATAACGAGCAGTACTTC

clone size: .
V gene: TRBV5-1
J gene: TRBJ2-1
D gene: .
CDR3 length: 17
CDR3 protein: CASSLAVAAVLYNEQFF
CDR3 DNA: TGCGCCAGCAGCTTGGCCGTAGCGGCCGTGCTCTACAATGAGCAGTTCTTC

clone size: once
V gene: TRBV6-4
J gene: TRBJ2-2
D gene: .
CDR3 length: 15
CDR3 protein: CASSDSIRPTGELFF
CDR3 DNA: TGTGCCAGCAGTGACTCGATTCGCCCCACCGGGGAGCTGTTTTTT

clone size: .
V gene: TRBV27
J gene: TRBJ2-6
D gene: TRBD1
CDR3 length: 17
CDR3 protein: CASSFMIGTGGANVLTF
CDR3 DNA: TGTGCCAGCAGTTTTATGATCGGGACAGGTGGGGCCAACGTCCTGACTTTC

clone size: .
V gene: TRBV19
J gene: TRBJ1-1
D gene: TRBD1
CDR3 length: 14
CDR3 protein: CASSPKGQIFEAFF
CDR3 DNA: TGTGCCAGTAGTCCGAAGGGACAGATTTTTGAAGCTTTCTTT

clone size: .
V gene: TRBV11-2
J gene: TRBJ1-5
D gene: .
CDR3 length: 13
CDR3 protein: CASSLNSNQPQHF
CDR3 DNA: TGTGCCAGCAGTTTAAATAGCAATCAGCCCCAGCATTTT

clone size: .
V gene: TRBV19
J gene: TRBJ2-2
D gene: .
CDR3 length: 13
CDR3 protein: CASSRMTAGELFF
CDR3 DNA: TGTGCCAGTAGTAGAATGACCGCCGGGGAGCTGTTTTTT

clone size: .
V gene: TRBV5-4
J gene: TRBJ2-3
D gene: .
CDR3 length: 16
CDR3 protein: CASSTPDSGLKDTQYF
CDR3 DNA: TGTGCCAGCAGCACACCCGACAGTGGTTTAAAGGATACGCAGTATTTT

clone size: .
V gene: TRBV4-1
J gene: TRBJ1-3
D gene: .
CDR3 length: 16
CDR3 protein: CASSHGRGVSGNTIYF
CDR3 DNA: TGCGCCAGCAGCCATGGGCGGGGGGTCTCTGGAAACACCATATATTTT

clone size: .
V gene: TRBV6-6
J gene: TRBJ1-5
D gene: .
CDR3 length: 14
CDR3 protein: CASSYGDGNQPQHF
CDR3 DNA: TGTGCCAGCAGTTATGGGGACGGAAATCAGCCCCAGCATTTT